The 18 T cell receptor beta chains in this list originate from one sample, sequenced in a study of T-cell memory formation after mild COVID-19. TCRdb used MiXCR to reprocess the 5' RACE reads, holding one entry per CDR3 protein. The sample lists about 470,000 distinct CDR3 sequences; 20% to 30% were seen once. The source material was PBMCs or a T cell subset sorted from them (not recorded which). The receptors originated from an adult woman who had mild COVID-19 (a few samples of this study predate the infection). Cell type and time point are not known.

As concerns this clonotype: A read error may produce the germline difference seen at one junction end. The chain has TRBV19 and TRBJ1-1; D may be TRBD1 (6 bases). The CDR3 sequence is 13 residues long. Germline values: CDR1 LNHDA, CDR2 SQIVND (reference sequence). CDR3 in amino acids: CASSPTGNAEAFF. DNA of the CDR3: TGTGCCAGTAGCCCAACAGGGAACGCTGAAGCTTTCTTT. Drawing the rest from reference TRBV19 and TRBJ1-1, the complete variable domain is DGGITQSPKYLFRKEGQNVTLSCEQNLNHDAMYWYRQDPGQGLRLIYYSQIVNDFQKGDIAEGYSVSREKKESFPLTVTSAQKNPTAFYLCASSPTGNAEAFFGQGTRLTVV.

The rearrangement joins TRBV7-6 to TRBJ2-3, with D perhaps TRBD1 (6 bases). Trimming pared 1 base from V and 11 bases from J, leaving 13 bases between. The CDR3 is 13 amino acids. Germline V lookup: CDR1 SGHVS, CDR2 FNYEAQ. The CDR3 sequence: CASSLVWDNKQYF. The CDR3 coding sequence is TGTGCCAGCAGCTTAGTATGGGACAATAAGCAGTATTTT.

In this sample, this clonotype turned up a few times. The J gene is TRBJ2-7, the V gene TRBV6-1, with D perhaps being TRBD1 or TRBD2 (5 bases each). Trimming took 7 bases from V and 0 from J, leaving 16 bases between them. CDR1 is MNHNS and CDR2 is SASEGT in the germline V gene. The length of the CDR3 is 15 residues. CDR3 nucleotides: TGTGCCAGCACCCGGGCTCCAGGGAGCTCCTACGAGCAGTACTTC. Translating gives CASTRAPGSSYEQYF.

This clonotype was seen many times. The V gene is TRBV5-1, the J gene TRBJ2-1, with 8 bases aligning to TRBD1. Germline V lookup: CDR1 SGHRS, CDR2 YFSETQ. J gave up 4 bases and V 4 bases, and 4 bases lay outside the gene matches. The CDR3 covers 14 residues. The chain's CDR3 is CASSGGTGYNEQFF. In DNA form, the CDR3 reads TGCGCCAGCAGCGGGGGGACAGGTTACAATGAGCAGTTCTTC.

V and J are TRBV6-5 and TRBJ2-1; D unresolved. From germline, CDR1 is MNHEY and CDR2 SVGAGI. The CDR3 consists of 15 residues. Trimming removed 5 bases from V and 0 bases from J, with 11 bases in between. The CDR3 loop is CASSVTDLSYNEQFF. As DNA, the CDR3 is TGTGCCAGCAGTGTAACCGACCTCTCCTACAATGAGCAGTTCTTC.

The gene calls are TRBV12-3 or TRBV12-4 and TRBJ1-1; D call uncertain. The CDR3 runs 11 residues. Trimming stripped 8 bases from V and 6 bases from J, with 10 bases between. This CDR3 is CASGSEAEAFF. The CDR3 coding sequence is TGTGCCAGCGGATCTGAAGCTGAAGCTTTCTTT.

This clonotype was detected only once. The chain joins TRBV7-2 to TRBJ2-6; 9 nucleotides match TRBD2. This CDR3 is 14 amino acids long. Trimming took 6 bases from V and 4 from J; bases not matched to a gene: 1. Germline CDR1 SGHTA, CDR2 FQGNSA. In DNA form, the CDR3 reads TGTGCCAGCAGGGGGACTAGCGGGGCCAACGTCCTGACTTTC. It is translated as CASRGTSGANVLTF.

The chain recombines TRBV7-2 with TRBJ2-7; maybe TRBD2 (6 bases). The CDR3 spans 14 residues. The V gene lost 3 bases and the J gene lost 6 bases, with 15 bases spanning the gap. From germline, CDR1 is SGHTA and CDR2 FQGNSA. This CDR3 is CASSFSEGYSEQYF. The DNA of the CDR3 is TGTGCCAGCAGCTTCTCGGAGGGATACTCCGAGCAGTACTTC. Full variable domain (missing parts from reference TRBV7-2 and TRBJ2-7): GAGVSQSPSNKVTEKGKDVELRCDPISGHTALYWYRQSLGQGLEFLIYFQGNSAPDKSGLPSDRFSAERTGGSVSTLTIQRTQQEDSAVYLCASSFSEGYSEQYFGPGTRLTVT.

The V and J genes are TRBV5-1 and TRBJ2-6, with TRBD1 identical over 8 bases. CDR1 is SGHRS and CDR2 is YFSETQ in the germline V gene. This CDR3 region has 19 residues. The V gene end was trimmed by 0 bases and the J gene end by 4 bases; junction bases not matched to a gene: 12. CDR3 sequence: CASSLVGQEPFSGANVLTF. The DNA of the CDR3 is TGCGCCAGCAGCTTGGTGGGACAGGAGCCCTTCTCCGGGGCCAACGTCCTGACTTTC. Supplemented by reference TRBV5-1 and TRBJ2-6, the full variable domain reads KAGVTQTPRYLIKTRGQQVTLSCSPISGHRSVSWYQQTPGQGLQFLFEYFSETQRNKGNFPGRFSGRQFSNSRSEMNVSTLELGDSALYLCASSLVGQEPFSGANVLTFGAGSRLTVL.

CDR3 bases: TGTGCCAGTTGGGACAGGAAGGTAGATGAAGCTTTCTTT. This translates into CASWDRKVDEAFF. The V and J genes are TRBV2 and TRBJ1-1; 8 positions agree with TRBD1. V shed 9 bases, J shed 7 bases, and the junction held 10 bases outside the gene matches. The CDR3 extends over 13 amino acids. Per germline, CDR1 SNHLY and CDR2 FYNNEI. The full variable domain, in which reference TRBV2 and TRBJ1-1 provide the parts outside the CDR3, is EPEVTQTPSHQVTQMGQEVILRCVPISNHLYFYWYRQILGQKVEFLVSFYNNEISEKSEIFDDQFSVERPDGSNFTLKIRSTKLEDSAMYFCASWDRKVDEAFFGQGTRLTVV.

This clonotype turned up a few times. The gene calls are TRBV18 and TRBJ1-3; D not certain. This CDR3 is 14 amino acids long. The germline V and J ends were trimmed by 6 bases and 1 base, with 10 bases remaining between them. Germline V gene data show CDR1 as KGHSH and CDR2 as LQKENI. The CDR3 bases are TGTGCCAGCTCCGAACAGAGGTCTGGAAACACCATATATTTT. It specifies CASSEQRSGNTIYF. Full variable domain (remainder filled in from reference TRBV18 and TRBJ1-3): NAGVMQNPRHLVRRRGQEARLRCSPMKGHSHVYWYRQLPEEGLKFMVYLQKENIIDESGMPKERFSAEFPKEGPSILRIQQVVRGDSAAYFCASSEQRSGNTIYFGEGSWLTVV.

The J gene is TRBJ1-5, the V gene TRBV20-1; no definite D call. CDR1 and CDR2 (germline): DFQATT, SNEGSKA (reference sequence). Trimming cost V 4 bases and J 2 bases, with 6 bases left between them. The CDR3 loop spans 12 amino acids. In DNA form, the CDR3 reads TGCAGTGCTAAGGACGGCAATCAGCCCCAGCATTTT. This sequence encodes CSAKDGNQPQHF.

V gene TRBV20-1 combines with J gene TRBJ2-3; 10 bases map to TRBD2. V lost 3 bases to trimming and J lost 0 bases; unmatched junction nucleotides: 12. The CDR3 totals 18 residues. The germline gives CDR1 DFQATT, CDR2 SNEGSKA (reference sequence). The CDR3 bases are TGCAGTGCTAGGCGGCGGCTAGCGGGGGTCCCTAGCACAGATACGCAGTATTTT. It yields the protein CSARRRLAGVPSTDTQYF.

Concerning this clonotype itself: The junction does not match germline at one end; this may be a read error. In DNA, the CDR3 is TGTGACAGCAGTGAATACGGGGAGGGCTTAACAGATGAGCAGTTCTTC. Its protein is CDSSEYGEGLTDEQFF. The V gene is TRBV6-1, the J gene TRBJ2-1; 7 nucleotides match TRBD2. The CDR3 spans 16 residues. CDR1 is MNHNS, CDR2 SASEGT, per germline.

This chain links TRBV18 with TRBJ1-5; D not resolved. Germline loops: CDR1 KGHSH, CDR2 LQKENI. There are 13 residues in the CDR3. Deletions cut 3 bases from V and 3 bases from J, with 6 bases between. The CDR3 region has the DNA TGTGCCAGCTCACCGAACGACAATCAGCCCCAGCATTTT. Translation: CASSPNDNQPQHF.

The chain uses TRBV4-3 and TRBJ2-3; D is unresolved. The V end lost 4 bases, the J end lost 6 bases, and 11 bases lay between the germline ends. The CDR3 is 13 amino acids. The germline CDR1 and CDR2 sequences are LGHNA and YSLEER. For the CDR3, the DNA is TGCGCCAGCAGCCGCATCCTAGAGGATACGCAGTATTTT. Its protein is CASSRILEDTQYF.

The J gene is TRBJ1-2, the V gene TRBV12-3 or TRBV12-4, with no clear D. The CDR3 is 14 amino acids. The V gene lost 1 base and the J gene lost 3 bases, with 9 bases spanning the gap. CDR3 sequence: CASSLVKGDYGYTF. The CDR3 coding sequence is TGTGCCAGCAGTTTAGTTAAAGGAGACTATGGCTACACCTTC.

The chain combines TRBV3-1 with TRBJ1-2; D is uncertain. CDR1 is LGHDT and CDR2 is YNNKEL in the germline V gene (reference sequence). The V end lost 3 bases, the J end lost 8 bases, and 10 bases lay between the germline ends. CDR3 length: 12 amino acids. The DNA of the CDR3 is TGTGCCAGCAGCCAGGAAAATTGGGGCTACACCTTC. The encoded protein is CASSQENWGYTF.